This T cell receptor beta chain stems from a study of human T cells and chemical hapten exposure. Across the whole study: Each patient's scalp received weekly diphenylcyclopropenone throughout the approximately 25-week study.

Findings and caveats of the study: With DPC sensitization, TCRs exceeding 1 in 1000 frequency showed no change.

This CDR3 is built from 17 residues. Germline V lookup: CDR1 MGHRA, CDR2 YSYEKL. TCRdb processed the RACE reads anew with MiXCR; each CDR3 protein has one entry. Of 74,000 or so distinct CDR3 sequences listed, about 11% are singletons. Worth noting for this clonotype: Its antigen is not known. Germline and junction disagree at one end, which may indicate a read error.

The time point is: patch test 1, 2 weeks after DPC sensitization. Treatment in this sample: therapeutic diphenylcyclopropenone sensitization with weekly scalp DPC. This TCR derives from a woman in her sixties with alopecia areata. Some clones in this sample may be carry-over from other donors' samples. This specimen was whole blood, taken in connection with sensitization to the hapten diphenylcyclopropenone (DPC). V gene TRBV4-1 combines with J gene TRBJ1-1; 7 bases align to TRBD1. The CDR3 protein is CASRQGIFQGVLSEAFF. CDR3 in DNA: TGCGCCAGCAGACAAGGGATCTTTCAGGGGGTGCTTTCCGAAGCTTTCTTT.